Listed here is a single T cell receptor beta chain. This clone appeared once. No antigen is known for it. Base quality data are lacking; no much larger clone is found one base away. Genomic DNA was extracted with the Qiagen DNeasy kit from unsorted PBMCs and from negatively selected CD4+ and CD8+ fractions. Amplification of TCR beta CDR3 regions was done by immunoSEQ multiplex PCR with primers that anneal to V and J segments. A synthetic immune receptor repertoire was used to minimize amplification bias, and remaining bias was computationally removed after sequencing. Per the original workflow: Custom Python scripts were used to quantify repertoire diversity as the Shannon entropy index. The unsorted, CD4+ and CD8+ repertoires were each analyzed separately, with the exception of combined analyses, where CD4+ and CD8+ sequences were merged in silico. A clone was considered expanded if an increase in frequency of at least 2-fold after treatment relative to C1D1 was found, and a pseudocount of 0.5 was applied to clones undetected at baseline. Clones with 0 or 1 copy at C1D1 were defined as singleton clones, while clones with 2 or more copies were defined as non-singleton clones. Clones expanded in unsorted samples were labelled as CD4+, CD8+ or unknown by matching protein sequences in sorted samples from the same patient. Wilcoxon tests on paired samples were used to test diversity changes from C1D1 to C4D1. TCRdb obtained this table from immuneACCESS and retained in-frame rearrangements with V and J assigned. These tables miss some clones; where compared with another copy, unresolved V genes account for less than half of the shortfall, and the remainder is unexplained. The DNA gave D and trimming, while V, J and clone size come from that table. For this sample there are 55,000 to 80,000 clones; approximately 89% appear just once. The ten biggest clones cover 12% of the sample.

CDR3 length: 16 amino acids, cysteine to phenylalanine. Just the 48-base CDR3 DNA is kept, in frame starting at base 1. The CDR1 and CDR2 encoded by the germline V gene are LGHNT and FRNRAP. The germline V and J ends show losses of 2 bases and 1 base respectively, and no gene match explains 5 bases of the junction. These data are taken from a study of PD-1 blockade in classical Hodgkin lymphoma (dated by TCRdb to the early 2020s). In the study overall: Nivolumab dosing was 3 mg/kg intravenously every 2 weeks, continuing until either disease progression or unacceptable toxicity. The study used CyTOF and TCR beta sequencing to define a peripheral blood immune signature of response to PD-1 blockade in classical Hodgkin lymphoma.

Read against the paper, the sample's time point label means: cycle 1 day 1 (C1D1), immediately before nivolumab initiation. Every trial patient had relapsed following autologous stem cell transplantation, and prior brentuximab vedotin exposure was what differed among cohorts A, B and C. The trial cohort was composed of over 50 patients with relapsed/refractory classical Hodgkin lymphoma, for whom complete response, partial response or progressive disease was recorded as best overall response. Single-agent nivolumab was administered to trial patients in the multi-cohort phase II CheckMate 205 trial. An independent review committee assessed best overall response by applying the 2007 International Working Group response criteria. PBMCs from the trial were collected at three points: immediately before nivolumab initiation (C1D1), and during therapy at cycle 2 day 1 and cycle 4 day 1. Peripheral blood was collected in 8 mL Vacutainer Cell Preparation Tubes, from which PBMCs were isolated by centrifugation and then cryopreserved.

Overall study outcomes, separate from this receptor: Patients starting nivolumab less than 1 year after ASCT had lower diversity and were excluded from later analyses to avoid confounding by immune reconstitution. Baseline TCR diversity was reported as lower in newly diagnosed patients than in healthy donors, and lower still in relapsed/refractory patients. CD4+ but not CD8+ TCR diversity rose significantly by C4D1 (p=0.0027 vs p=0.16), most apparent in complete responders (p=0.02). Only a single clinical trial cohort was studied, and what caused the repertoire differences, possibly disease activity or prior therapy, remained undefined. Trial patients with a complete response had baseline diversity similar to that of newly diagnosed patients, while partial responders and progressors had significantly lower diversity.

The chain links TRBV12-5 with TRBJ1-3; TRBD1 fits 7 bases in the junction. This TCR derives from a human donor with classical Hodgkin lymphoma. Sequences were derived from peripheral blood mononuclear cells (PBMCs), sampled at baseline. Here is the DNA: TGTGCTAGTGGTTTGATCCTGACAGGGTCTGGAAACACCATATATTTT. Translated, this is CASGLILTGSGNTIYF.